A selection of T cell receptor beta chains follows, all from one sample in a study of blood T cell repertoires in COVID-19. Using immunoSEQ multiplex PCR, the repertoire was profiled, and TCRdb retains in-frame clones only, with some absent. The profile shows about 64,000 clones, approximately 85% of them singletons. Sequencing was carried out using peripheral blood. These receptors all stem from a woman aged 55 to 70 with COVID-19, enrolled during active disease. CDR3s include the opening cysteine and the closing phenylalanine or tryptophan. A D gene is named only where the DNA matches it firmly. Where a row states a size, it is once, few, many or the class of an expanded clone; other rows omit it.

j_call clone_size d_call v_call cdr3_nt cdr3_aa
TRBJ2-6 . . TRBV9 TGTGCCAGCAGCGTATTTTCAGGGGGGAGCTCTGGGGCCAACGTCCTGACTTTC CASSVFSGGSSGANVLTF
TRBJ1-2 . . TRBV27 TGTGCCAGCAGTTTCACCCCCCCCACGGTTTTAGCTAACTATGGCTACACCTTC CASSFTPPTVLANYGYTF
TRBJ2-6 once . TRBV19 TGTGCCAGTAGTATCACAGGGACTGGGGCCAACGTCCTGACTTTC CASSITGTGANVLTF
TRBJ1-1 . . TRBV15 TGTGCCACCAGCAGGGGGAGGGGAATGAACACTGAAGCTTTCTTT CATSRGRGMNTEAFF
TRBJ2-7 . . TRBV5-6 TGTGCCAGCAGCTTAGGACTGAGGGCCTACGAGCAGTACTTC CASSLGLRAYEQYF
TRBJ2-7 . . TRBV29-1 TGCAGCGTTGAAGAAGTAGGGAGAGTCTACGAGCAGTACTTC CSVEEVGRVYEQYF
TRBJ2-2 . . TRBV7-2 TGTGCCAGCAGCTTAGTAGGGAGGACCGGGGAGCTGTTTTTT CASSLVGRTGELFF
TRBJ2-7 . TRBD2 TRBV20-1 TGCAGTGCTAGTGCCCTCCCAAAGCGAGCGGGAGGTGACTACGAGCAGTACTTC CSASALPKRAGGDYEQYF
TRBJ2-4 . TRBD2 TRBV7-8 TGTGCCAGCAGCTCTCGGGGGGAGCGGGGTAACATTCAGTACTTC CASSSRGERGNIQYF
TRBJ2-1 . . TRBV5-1 TGCGCCAGCAGCTTGGTAGGAGGGAACGCGATTGGGCACAATGAGCAGTTCTTC CASSLVGGNAIGHNEQFF
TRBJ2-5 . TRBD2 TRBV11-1 TGTGCCAGCAGCTCCGCAGCGGGACTAGATGACGAGACCCAGTACTTC CASSSAAGLDDETQYF
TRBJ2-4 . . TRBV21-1 TGTGCCAGCAGCCAGACTAGAGCGCCGAGGGGCATTCAGTACTTC CASSQTRAPRGIQYF
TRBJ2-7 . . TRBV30 TGTGCCTGGAGTAGGGACACCCACGGGCAGTACTTC CAWSRDTHGQYF
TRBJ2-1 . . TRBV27 TGTGCCAGCAGTTCGGACAGTAGCTCCTACAATGAGCAGTTCTTC CASSSDSSSYNEQFF
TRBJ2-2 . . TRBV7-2 TGTGCCAGCAGCTTACTATGGGCGGGCACCGGGGAGCTGTTTTTT CASSLLWAGTGELFF
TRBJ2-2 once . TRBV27 TGTGCCAGCAGTTTCACTAGTGCCGGGGAGCTGTTTTTT CASSFTSAGELFF
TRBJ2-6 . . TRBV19 TGTGCCAGTAGCCGACTTTCCTCTGGGGCCAACGTCCTGACTTTC CASSRLSSGANVLTF
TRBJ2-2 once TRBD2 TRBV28 TGTGCCAGCAGTTGGACTAGCGGGAGGGCCTTCGCGAACACCGGGGAGCTGTTTTTT CASSWTSGRAFANTGELFF
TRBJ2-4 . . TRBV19 TGTGCCAGTAGTGACGACAGGGCCAAAAACATTCAGTACTTC CASSDDRAKNIQYF
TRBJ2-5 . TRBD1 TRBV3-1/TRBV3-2 TGTGCCAGCAGCAGACAGGGGGTTCAAGAGACCCAGTACTTC CASSRQGVQETQYF
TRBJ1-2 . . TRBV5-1 TGCGCCAGCAGCTTCGATAGCTATGGCTACACCTTC CASSFDSYGYTF
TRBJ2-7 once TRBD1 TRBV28 TGTGCCAGCAGGAGAGACAGGGGGCTAACCTACGAGCAGTACTTC CASRRDRGLTYEQYF
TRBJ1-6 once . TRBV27 TGTGCCAGCAGTTTTCGCCCGGGTCTACCACCCCTCCACTTT CASSFRPGLPPLHF
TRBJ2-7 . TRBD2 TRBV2 TGTGCCAGCAGTGCTAGCGGGGGTTACGAGCAGTACTTC CASSASGGYEQYF
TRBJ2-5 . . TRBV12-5 TGTGCTAGTGTCCCCGATCTTGACTTGGAGACCCAGTACTTC CASVPDLDLETQYF
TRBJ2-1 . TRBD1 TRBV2 TGTGCCAGCAGGCAAACAGGGGAAGAACACAATGAGCAGTTCTTC CASRQTGEEHNEQFF
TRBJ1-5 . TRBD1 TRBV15 TGTGCCACCAGCAGAGAGGGGACAGTGAATCAGCCCCAGCATTTT CATSREGTVNQPQHF
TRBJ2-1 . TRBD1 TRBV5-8 TGTGCCAGCAGCCTAGGGGGCGCCAATGAGCAGTTCTTC CASSLGGANEQFF
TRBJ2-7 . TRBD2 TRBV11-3 TGTGCCAGCAGCCTCATAGCGGGGGCCGCCTACGAGCAGTACTTC CASSLIAGAAYEQYF
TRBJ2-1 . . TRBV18 TGTGCCAGCTCACCCCGTAGCGGTTTCGGCGGAGACTACAATGAGCAGTTCTTC CASSPRSGFGGDYNEQFF
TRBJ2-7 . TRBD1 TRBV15 TGTGCCACCACCGAGGACAGGGGGAGTTACGAGCAGTACTTC CATTEDRGSYEQYF
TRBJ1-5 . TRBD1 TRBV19 TGTGCCACCAGGACAGGTTCGAGCAATCAGCCCCAGCATTTT CATRTGSSNQPQHF
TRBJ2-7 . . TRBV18 TGTGCCAGCTCACCACTATACTTGGCTAGCGAGGGCGAGCAGTACTTC CASSPLYLASEGEQYF
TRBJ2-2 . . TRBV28 TGTGCCAGCAGATCAGCCACGGGACTCCACCTCCCCGGGGAGCTGTTTTTT CASRSATGLHLPGELFF
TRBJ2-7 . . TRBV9 TGTGCCAGCAGCGTTAACCAGGGGTACGAGCAGTACTTC CASSVNQGYEQYF
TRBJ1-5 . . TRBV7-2 TGTGCCAGCAGCTTAGTGGGCGAGAATCAGCCCCAGCATTTT CASSLVGENQPQHF
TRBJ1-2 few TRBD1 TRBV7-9 TGTGCCAGCAGCATACAGGGGAGCTATGGCTACACCTTC CASSIQGSYGYTF
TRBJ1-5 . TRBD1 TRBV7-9 TGTGCCAGCAGCTTAACCCCTGGACAGGGCCGAGTCGATCAGCCCCAGCATTTT CASSLTPGQGRVDQPQHF
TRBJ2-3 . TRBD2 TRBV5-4 TGTGCCAGCAGCCCGGGACTAGCGGGAGTTAAAGATACGCAGTATTTT CASSPGLAGVKDTQYF
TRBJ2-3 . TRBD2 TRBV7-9 TGTGCCAGCAGCTCCCCAGCGGGGCCACACACAGATACGCAGTATTTT CASSSPAGPHTDTQYF
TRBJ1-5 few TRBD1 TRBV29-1 TGCAGCGTTTCAACAGGGGGCGTCAATCAGCCCCAGCATTTT CSVSTGGVNQPQHF
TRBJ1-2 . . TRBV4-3 TGCGCCAGCAGCCAAGATGGGGGGGGAATCCGCTATGGCTACACCTTC CASSQDGGGIRYGYTF
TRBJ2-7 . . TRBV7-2 TGTGCCAGCAGCCTGACGCAGGGTGACGAGCAGTACTTC CASSLTQGDEQYF
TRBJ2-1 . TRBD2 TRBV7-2 TGTGCCAGCAGCTTAGTACTAGCGGGGGGATACAATGAGCAGTTCTTC CASSLVLAGGYNEQFF
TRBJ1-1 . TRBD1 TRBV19 TGTGCCAGTAGTATAGTCCAGGGGGCTGAAGCTTTCTTT CASSIVQGAEAFF
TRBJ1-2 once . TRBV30 TGTGCCTGGAGTTGGCGGGGCAGCGGTGGCTACACCTTC CAWSWRGSGGYTF
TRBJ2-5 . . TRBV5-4 TGTGCCAGCAGCTGGGCTCTAAAAGAGACCCAGTACTTC CASSWALKETQYF